This T cell receptor (beta chain) emerged from a study of ipilimumab plus nivolumab after autologous stem cell transplantation. Study-level points and caveats: The authors say TCR, Treg and microbiome findings warrant further study.

Repertoires were generated with immunoSEQ multiplex PCR, while TCRdb's copy carries only in-frame clones and drops some. The sample holds approximately 10,000 clones, about four fifths seen once. This clone was detected a few times. Its cognate antigen is unknown. Patients got ipilimumab 1 mg/kg beginning 14 to 28 days post-transplant. Patients got 3 mg/kg IV nivolumab weeks 1, 4, 7, 10, then biweekly through week 26. The sequence derives from a male donor with diffuse large B-cell lymphoma. The specimen was PBMCs, collected in a trial of ipilimumab plus nivolumab as post-transplant consolidation.

CDR3 protein: CASSLFLGASTDTQYF. CDR3 bases: TGTGCCAGCAGCTTATTTCTCGGGGCCAGCACAGATACGCAGTATTTT. The chain couples TRBV7-9 to TRBJ2-3; D might be TRBD1 or TRBD2, each matching 5 bases. The CDR3 loop spans 16 amino acids. Germline values: CDR1 SEHNR, CDR2 FQNEAQ (reference sequence). V dropped 2 bases and J dropped 0 bases, with 12 bases sitting between them. The whole variable domain, remainder taken from reference TRBV7-9 and TRBJ2-3, is DTGVSQNPRHKITKRGQNVTFRCDPISEHNRLYWYRQTLGQGPEFLTYFQNEAQLEKSRLLSDRFSAERPKGSFSTLEIQRTEQGDSAMYLCASSLFLGASTDTQYFGPGTRLTVL.